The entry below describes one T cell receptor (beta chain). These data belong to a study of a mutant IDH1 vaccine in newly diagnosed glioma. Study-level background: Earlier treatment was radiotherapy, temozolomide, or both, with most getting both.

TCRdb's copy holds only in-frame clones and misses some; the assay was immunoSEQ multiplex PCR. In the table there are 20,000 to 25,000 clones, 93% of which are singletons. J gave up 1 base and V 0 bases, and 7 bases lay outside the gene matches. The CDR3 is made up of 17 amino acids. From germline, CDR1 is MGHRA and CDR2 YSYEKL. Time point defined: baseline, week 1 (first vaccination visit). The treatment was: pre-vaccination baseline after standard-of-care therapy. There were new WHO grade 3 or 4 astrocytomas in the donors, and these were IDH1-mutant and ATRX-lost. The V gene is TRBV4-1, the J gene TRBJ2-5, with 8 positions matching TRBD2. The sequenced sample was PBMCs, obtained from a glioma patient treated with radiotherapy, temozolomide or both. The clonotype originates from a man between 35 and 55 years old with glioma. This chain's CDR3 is CASSQDSSGLPQETQYF. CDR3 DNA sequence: TGCGCCAGCAGCCAAGATTCTAGCGGGCTACCCCAAGAGACCCAGTACTTC.